Listed here are 6 T cell receptor beta chains from one sample, sequenced in a study of CD8 T cells in Susac syndrome. With random hexamers, reverse transcription was performed on about 0.5 to 1 ug of RNA. In TCRdb, the immunoSEQ multiplex PCR reads were re-called with MiXCR into one record per CDR3 protein. The data contain 45,000 or so distinct CDR3 sequences, roughly 93% of them singletons. The sample taken for sequencing was CD8+ T cells from PBMCs. Source of these receptors: a human donor in good health.

The gene calls are TRBV27 and TRBJ2-1; possibly TRBD2 for D (5 bases). CDR1 is MNHEY, CDR2 SMNVEV, per germline (reference sequence). V lost 4 bases, J lost 2 bases, and 6 bases lay in between. CDR3 length: 13 amino acids. The CDR3, as DNA: TGTGCCAGCAGTTCCGGGGCCTACAATGAGCAGTTCTTC. Protein product: CASSSGAYNEQFF.

The chain joins TRBV7-9 to TRBJ2-5; 7 nucleotides align to TRBD1. The CDR3 has 14 amino acids. CDR1 is SEHNR and CDR2 is FQNEAQ in the germline V gene (reference sequence). V trimming: 5 bases; J trimming: 3 bases; junction bases outside the gene matches: 6. The CDR3 spells CASSPRDSKETQYF. CDR3 DNA sequence: TGTGCCAGCAGCCCCCGGGACAGCAAAGAGACCCAGTACTTC.

This clonotype appeared a single time. CDR3 loop: CASAPGASNEQFF. CDR3 nucleotides: TGTGCCAGCGCGCCGGGAGCGTCCAATGAGCAGTTCTTC. The chain has TRBV6-5 and TRBJ2-1; TRBD2 is a possible D gene (6 bases). This CDR3 is 13 amino acids long. Trimming shortened V by 8 bases and J by 6 bases, and 14 bases separated the two germline ends. Germline V gives CDR1 MNHEY, CDR2 SVGAGI.

The chain links TRBV24-1 to TRBJ1-1; TRBD1 aligns across 8 bases. The CDR3 covers 12 residues. Germline V gene sequence: CDR1 KGHDR, CDR2 SFDVKD. Trimming cost V 10 bases and J 3 bases; bases outside gene matches: 3. The CDR3 nucleotides are TGTGCCACTCAGGACAGGGACACTGAAGCTTTCTTT. It codes for CATQDRDTEAFF.

V usage is TRBV2 and J usage is TRBJ2-2, with 8 bases that match TRBD1. CDR1 and CDR2 from the germline V gene are SNHLY and FYNNEI. The CDR3 totals 16 residues. V shed 1 base, J shed 7 bases, and the junction held 8 bases outside the gene matches. This chain's CDR3 is CASSEEDRELGGELFF. The DNA for the CDR3 is TGTGCCAGCAGTGAAGAGGACAGGGAGTTAGGCGGGGAGCTGTTTTTT. Using reference TRBV2 and TRBJ2-2 for the parts outside the CDR3, the full variable domain is EPEVTQTPSHQVTQMGQEVILRCVPISNHLYFYWYRQILGQKVEFLVSFYNNEISEKSEIFDDQFSVERPDGSNFTLKIRSTKLEDSAMYFCASSEEDRELGGELFFGEGSRLTVL.

V usage is TRBV20-1 and J usage is TRBJ1-2; D gene ambiguous. The germline V gene has CDR1 DFQATT and CDR2 SNEGSKA (reference sequence). V was clipped by 6 bases and J by 3 bases, with 2 bases between them. The CDR3 has 9 amino acids. The CDR3 loop reads CSADYGYTF. As DNA, the CDR3 is TGCAGTGCGGACTATGGCTACACCTTC.